The 18 T cell receptor beta chains listed next were all sequenced from one sample in a study of post-analysis software for immune sequencing data. Findings of the study overall: Roughly 5 TRBV segments occurring more often in patients than controls included TRBV5-6, TRBV5-1 and TRBV20-1.

Unique molecular identifiers tagged the TCR beta cDNA libraries. TCRdb fed the PCR reads into MiXCR, producing one record per CDR3 protein. The repertoire holds roughly 800,000 distinct CDR3 sequences, with roughly 29% as singletons. These receptors have no identified antigens. Sequenced: blood. All receptors derive from a girl under 18 with multiple sclerosis.

A remark on this clonotype: A much larger clonotype is one base distant, so this may be a read error. This chain links TRBV7-2 with TRBJ2-1; 15 nucleotides agree with TRBD2. This CDR3 has 17 amino acids. CDR1 SGHTA and CDR2 FQGNSA come from the germline V gene. Trimming at V came to 1 base and at J to 8 bases, leaving 6 bases not matched to a gene. This CDR3 is CASSLDSGLAGGHEQFF. CDR3 nucleotides: TGTGCCAGCAGCTTAGATTCGGGACTAGCGGGAGGTCATGAGCAGTTCTTC.

This clonotype has just a few counts. The chain uses TRBV7-9 and TRBJ2-7; 7 bases are shared with TRBD2. Germline V gene data show CDR1 as SEHNR and CDR2 as FQNEAQ (reference sequence). V gave up 5 bases and J gave up 0 bases; unmatched junction bases: 7. The CDR3 length is 15 residues. The CDR3 nucleotides are TGTGCCAGCAGCGCCCCAGGGAGGGACTCCTACGAGCAGTACTTC. It yields the protein CASSAPGRDSYEQYF.

Concerning this clonotype: A read error may produce the germline difference seen at one junction end. The CDR3 DNA sequence: TGCGCCGGCAGCGCCCTACTAGCGGGGGGGTCCTACAATGAGCAGTTCTTC. This sequence encodes CAGSALLAGGSYNEQFF. The J gene is TRBJ2-1, the V gene TRBV5-1, with 13 bases lining up with TRBD2. This CDR3 is built from 17 residues. Looked up from germline, CDR1 is SGHRS and CDR2 is YFSETQ.

J is TRBJ2-5 and V is TRBV7-9; 8 bases fit TRBD1. Germline CDR1 and CDR2: SEHNR and FQNEAQ (reference sequence). Unmatched junction bases numbered 12, after V lost 5 bases and J lost 4 bases. The CDR3 is 16 residues long. CDR3 nucleotide sequence: TGTGCCAGCAGCACCGACCAACCAGACAGGGGAGAGACCCAGTACTTC. Its translation: CASSTDQPDRGETQYF.

The sample holds a few counts of this clonotype. Written as DNA, the CDR3 is TGTGCCAGCAGTGGGGACAAAAACATTCAGTACTTC. Translated: CASSGDKNIQYF. The chain couples TRBV27 to TRBJ2-4; unclear D gene. The V end lost 5 bases, the J end lost 3 bases, and 5 bases lay between the germline ends. CDR1 and CDR2 from the germline V gene are MNHEY and SMNVEV (reference sequence). This CDR3 comprises 12 residues.

This clonotype was counted once. The CDR3 DNA reads as TGTGCCAGCAGCTCCTTGGGGGACACAGGGGACAAAAACATTCAGTACTTC. It is translated as CASSSLGDTGDKNIQYF. This chain connects TRBV5-6 to TRBJ2-4; 7 bases match TRBD1. The germline CDR1 and CDR2 sequences are SGHDT and YYEEEE. The CDR3 runs 17 residues. Trimming at V came to 3 bases and at J to 3 bases, leaving 12 bases not matched to a gene.

V gene TRBV28 combines with J gene TRBJ2-7; D uncertain. This CDR3 has 14 residues. The germline gives CDR1 MDHEN, CDR2 SYDVKM. V was cut by 7 bases and J by 4 bases, with 17 bases left in between. Here the CDR3 DNA reads TGTGCCAGCACCGCCGGCAGTTTCGAGTACGAGCAGTACTTC. Translation gives CASTAGSFEYEQYF.

This clonotype was observed a handful of times. The rearrangement uses TRBV6-5 and TRBJ2-1; D may correspond to TRBD1 or TRBD2 (5 bases each). Germline CDR1 is MNHEY and CDR2 is SVGAGI. There are 14 residues in the CDR3. V gave up 6 bases and J gave up 5 bases, with 14 bases separating them. The CDR3 nucleotides are TGTGCCAGCAGACCTACCGGGACCAACAATGAGCAGTTCTTC. This gives the protein CASRPTGTNNEQFF.

This clonotype was seen more than once but under ten times. The V call is TRBV7-9, the J call TRBJ2-1, with TRBD2 matching over 8 bases. After removal of 5 bases from V and 4 bases from J, the junction contained 7 bases not matched to a gene. The CDR3 spans 15 residues. The V gene's germline CDR1 is SEHNR and CDR2 FQNEAQ (reference sequence). DNA for the CDR3: TGTGCCAGCAGCCAAAGCGGGAGTCGGTACAATGAGCAGTTCTTC. Translated: CASSQSGSRYNEQFF.

This clonotype has more than one count but fewer than ten. The chain recombines TRBV2 with TRBJ1-2, with D possibly matching TRBD1 (6 bases). The CDR3 has 12 amino acids. Trimming took 7 bases from V and 4 from J, leaving 10 bases between them. Germline V gene data show CDR1 as SNHLY and CDR2 as FYNNEI. The CDR3 sequence is CASKGGFYGYTF. The CDR3 DNA reads TGTGCCAGCAAGGGGGGGTTCTATGGCTACACCTTC.

CDR3 in amino acids: CASNEDGRFSGANVLTF. The CDR3 region has the DNA TGTGCCAGCAACGAAGACGGACGGTTCTCTGGGGCCAACGTCCTGACTTTC. The rearrangement joins TRBV6-1 to TRBJ2-6; no clear D. Germline V gives CDR1 MNHNS, CDR2 SASEGT. V was shortened by 7 bases and J by 0 bases, with 16 bases between the two germline ends. There are 17 residues in the CDR3.

This clonotype has a handful of counts. This rearrangement joins TRBV20-1 to TRBJ2-1, with 9 positions matching TRBD2. The CDR3 has 14 amino acids. The junction had 7 bases not matched to a gene; V was cut back by 0 bases and J by 10 bases. Germline V gene sequence: CDR1 DFQATT, CDR2 SNEGSKA (reference sequence). The CDR3 DNA sequence: TGCAGTGCTAGAGATGGACTAGCGATTTGGGAGCAGTTCTTC. It codes for CSARDGLAIWEQFF.

The rearrangement links TRBV7-2 to TRBJ2-1, with D perhaps TRBD1 or TRBD2 (6 bases each). The V end was cut by 4 bases, the J end by 12 bases, with 25 bases between. The germline V gene has CDR1 SGHTA and CDR2 FQGNSA. CDR3 length: 16 residues. The CDR3 DNA reads TGTGCCAGCAGCTCGCCAGGGGTAGCGGTAGGAAGGATGCAGTTCTTC. Translation gives CASSSPGVAVGRMQFF.

This clonotype was found a few times. This chain connects TRBV18 to TRBJ2-3; 7 bases map to TRBD2. The CDR3 has 17 residues. Trimming cost V 4 bases and J 2 bases; bases outside gene matches: 12. CDR1 is KGHSH and CDR2 is LQKENI in the germline V gene. The CDR3 reads CASSRKRPSGTTDTQYF. As DNA, the CDR3 is TGTGCCAGCTCACGCAAGAGGCCTAGCGGCACCACAGATACGCAGTATTTT. The full variable domain, in which reference TRBV18 and TRBJ2-3 provide the parts outside the CDR3, is NAGVMQNPRHLVRRRGQEARLRCSPMKGHSHVYWYRQLPEEGLKFMVYLQKENIIDESGMPKERFSAEFPKEGPSILRIQQVVRGDSAAYFCASSRKRPSGTTDTQYFGPGTRLTVL.

This clonotype was observed a handful of times. V gene TRBV29-1 combines with J gene TRBJ1-1, with D possibly matching TRBD1 (6 bases). Trimming left V 4 bases short and J 1 base short, with 16 bases between. CDR1 and CDR2 (germline): SQVTM, ANQGSEA. The CDR3 length is 15 residues. The CDR3: CSVARHRVKNTEAFF. The CDR3, as DNA: TGCAGCGTTGCCCGCCACAGGGTGAAGAACACTGAAGCTTTCTTT.

This clonotype was observed a handful of times. This chain connects TRBV11-2 to TRBJ2-3; D call uncertain. The germline CDR1 and CDR2 sequences are SGHAT and FQNNGV. Trimming took 4 bases from V and 2 from J, leaving 7 bases between them. There are 13 residues in the CDR3. This CDR3 reads CASSSDLTDTQYF. The CDR3 region has the DNA TGTGCCAGCAGCTCGGACCTCACAGATACGCAGTATTTT.

The chain joins TRBV4-3 to TRBJ2-3; perhaps TRBD1 as D (8 bases). CDR1 and CDR2 (germline): LGHNA, YSLEER. Trimming took off 2 bases at V and 2 bases at J, with 14 bases between the two ends. The CDR3 spans 16 residues. CDR3 protein: CASSQNRGGYTDTQYF. The CDR3 DNA sequence: TGCGCCAGCAGCCAAAACAGGGGGGGGTACACAGATACGCAGTATTTT.

This clonotype was counted between two and nine times. This chain links TRBV20-1 with TRBJ2-7, with TRBD2 matching 8 bases. CDR3 length equals 16 residues. Germline trimming cut 2 bases from V and 0 bases from J; bases unmatched to any gene: 9. The germline V gene encodes CDR1 DFQATT and CDR2 SNEGSKA (reference sequence). CDR3 loop: CSARSTSGQSSYEQYF. CDR3 coding DNA: TGCAGTGCTAGATCCACTAGCGGCCAGAGCTCCTACGAGCAGTACTTC.